This TCR beta chain was captured by sequencing in a study of blood T cell repertoires in COVID-19. Per germline, CDR1 SGHRS and CDR2 YFSETQ. The CDR3 loop spans 14 amino acids. The V end was cut by 3 bases, the J end by 6 bases, with 12 bases between. Only in-frame clones appear in the TCRdb table, and some are missing; sequencing was by immunoSEQ multiplex PCR. This table holds 300,000 to 350,000 clones, roughly 90% found once. The gene calls are TRBV5-1 and TRBJ1-4, with a possible D match to TRBD1 (5 bases). This TCR was recovered from a man between 18 and 35 years old with active or convalescent COVID-19. What was sequenced was peripheral blood. Here the CDR3 reads CASSSSDSDEKLFF. CDR3 sequence (DNA): TGCGCCAGCAGCTCCTCTGACAGTGATGAAAAACTGTTTTTT.